The 6 T cell receptor beta chains presented below share a single source sample, sequenced in a study of blood T cell repertoires in COVID-19. Profiled with immunoSEQ multiplex PCR; TCRdb holds only in-frame clones, not every one. The sample has about 200,000 clones; approximately 82% are singletons. Sequences were obtained from peripheral blood. The receptors originated from a human donor in a cohort sampled during active COVID-19.

V gene TRBV6-6 combines with J gene TRBJ2-3; a possible D gene is TRBD1 (5 bases). This CDR3 contains 17 residues. Germline CDR1 reads MNHNY; CDR2 reads SVGAGI (reference sequence). The ends were cut back, 5 bases at V and 4 bases at J, with 22 bases in the middle. CDR3 sequence: CASSPLLWQGGPDTQYF. The CDR3 region has the DNA TGTGCCAGCAGTCCCCTCCTATGGCAGGGTGGTCCAGATACGCAGTATTTT.

This clone was recorded at least ten times. The genes are TRBV2 and TRBJ2-7; D is uncertain. The germline CDR1 and CDR2 sequences are SNHLY and FYNNEI. With 5 bases removed from V and 5 bases from J, the gap between germline ends came to 13 bases. There are 13 residues in the CDR3. The DNA of the CDR3 is TGTGCCAGCAGTTCCCCTCGGCGGAACGAGCAGTACTTC. It is translated as CASSSPRRNEQYF.

This chain uses TRBV7-2 with TRBJ1-4, with no clear D. Trimming removed 0 bases from V and 11 bases from J, with 10 bases in between. Per germline, CDR1 SGHTA and CDR2 FQGNSA. The CDR3 extends over 13 amino acids. CDR3 coding DNA: TGTGCCAGCAGCTTAGCGCGAGGCGAGAAACTGTTTTTT. As protein: CASSLARGEKLFF.

The rearrangement joins TRBV4-1 to TRBJ1-5; tentatively, D is TRBD1 (6 bases). The CDR3 runs 15 residues. Trimming stripped 4 bases from V and 1 base from J, with 11 bases between. The germline CDR1 and CDR2 sequences are MGHRA and YSYEKL. The CDR3 sequence is CASSLRTESNQPQHF. In DNA, the CDR3 is TGCGCCAGCAGCCTCCGGACAGAGAGCAATCAGCCCCAGCATTTT.

Remarks on this clone: Different DNA sequences within this sample yield the same CDR3. The chain links TRBV6-1 to TRBJ1-2; D not resolved. There are 13 residues in the CDR3. Looked up from germline, CDR1 is MNHNS and CDR2 is SASEGT. With 3 bases removed from V and 2 bases from J, the gap between germline ends came to 7 bases. The CDR3 DNA is TGTGCCAGCAGTGACAGATTAAACTATGGCTACACCTTC. Its protein product is CASSDRLNYGYTF.

This clone has only a few counts. The chain uses TRBV5-6 and TRBJ1-2; TRBD1 agrees at 8 bases. J was trimmed by 4 bases and V by 4 bases; bases with no gene match: 6. Germline V CDR1 and CDR2: SGHDT, YYEEEE. CDR3 length equals 14 residues. CDR3 residues: CASSEGTGGYGYTF. DNA of the CDR3: TGTGCCAGCAGCGAAGGGACAGGCGGCTATGGCTACACCTTC.